This TCR beta chain was sequenced during a study of blood T cells in healthy people across ages. Overall study results and limits: TCR beta diversity per million T cells fell roughly linearly with age.

A second PCR, run for roughly 7 to 12 cycles, used a sample-barcoded 5' primer plus a J-beta primer mix. MiXCR, applied by TCRdb to the 5' RACE reads, yields one record per CDR3 protein. The sample yields roughly 1,100,000 distinct CDR3 sequences, about 23% seen once. Note on this clonotype: As yet, its antigen is unknown.

CDR1 and CDR2 from the germline V gene are SGDLS and YYNGEE. The CDR3 consists of 14 residues. Losses at the gene ends were 0 bases for V and 8 bases for J; bases not matched to a gene: 7. This sample also belongs to another study, concerning T cells of mothers and their children. Per that paper: Sequencing returned over 8 million TCR beta CDR3 reads per mother and roughly 3 million per child.

This TCR derives from a girl under 10 years old in good health. What was sequenced was blood. The gene calls are TRBV9 and TRBJ1-2; 7 bases align to TRBD1. The CDR3 protein is CASSVDNRGWGYTF. CDR3 DNA: TGTGCCAGCAGCGTAGATAACAGGGGTTGGGGCTACACCTTC.